The 22 T cell receptor beta chains below were found in one sample sequenced in a study of T cell changes during pregnancy in multiple sclerosis. Method: immunoSEQ multiplex PCR; TCRdb's copy keeps in-frame clones and lacks some. The sample has about 67,000 clones; 91% are singletons. The starting material was peripheral blood, obtained in the second trimester of pregnancy. The origin of the receptors is a female donor with multiple sclerosis, enrolled in a pregnancy study.

The gene calls are TRBV18 and TRBJ1-5; 10 bases are shared with TRBD1. V shed 3 bases, J shed 7 bases, and the junction held 6 bases outside the gene matches. Germline loops: CDR1 KGHSH, CDR2 LQKENI. The CDR3 has 15 residues. The CDR3 reads CASSPGQGMDQPQHF. CDR3 bases: TGTGCCAGCTCACCGGGACAGGGGATGGACCAGCCCCAGCATTTT.

This clone has a single count. This chain connects TRBV10-3 to TRBJ1-1; 10 positions agree with TRBD1. The CDR3 extends over 13 amino acids. Germline lookup yields CDR1 ENHRY and CDR2 SYGVKD. J was trimmed by 3 bases and V by 7 bases; bases with no gene match: 2. The DNA for the CDR3 is TGTGCCATCACCGGGACAGGGGACACTGAAGCTTTCTTT. It yields the protein CAITGTGDTEAFF.

The V gene is TRBV19, the J gene TRBJ1-5; 9 bases are shared with TRBD1. The CDR3 sequence is 14 residues long. Germline V gives CDR1 LNHDA, CDR2 SQIVND (reference sequence). V lost 5 bases to trimming and J lost 5 bases; unmatched junction nucleotides: 4. CDR3 nucleotides: TGTGCCAGTAGTTACAGGACAGGGGATCAGCCCCAGCATTTT. It translates to CASSYRTGDQPQHF. The full variable domain, rest sourced from reference TRBV19 and TRBJ1-5, is DGGITQSPKYLFRKEGQNVTLSCEQNLNHDAMYWYRQDPGQGLRLIYYSQIVNDFQKGDIAEGYSVSREKKESFPLTVTSAQKNPTAFYLCASSYRTGDQPQHFGDGTRLSIL.

The chain combines TRBV7-2 with TRBJ2-1, with 10 nucleotides matching TRBD1. This CDR3 is 15 amino acids long. Germline V CDR1 and CDR2: SGHTA, FQGNSA. V shed 1 base and J 7 bases; nucleotides not matched to a gene: 4. The DNA of the CDR3 is TGTGCCAGCAGCTTAGGGGGACAGGGGTCAAATGAGCAGTTCTTC. The encoded protein is CASSLGGQGSNEQFF.

This chain uses TRBV20-1 with TRBJ2-7; D not resolved. V dropped 6 bases and J dropped 1 base, with 7 bases sitting between them. This CDR3 spans 11 amino acids. The germline V gene encodes CDR1 DFQATT and CDR2 SNEGSKA (reference sequence). The CDR3 sequence is CSALASYEQYF. The CDR3 DNA follows: TGCAGTGCGCTCGCGTCCTACGAGCAGTACTTC.

This chain uses TRBV9 with TRBJ2-7, with TRBD1 matching 8 bases. The CDR3 extends over 14 amino acids. Trimming removed 3 bases from V and 3 bases from J; junction bases left unmatched: 5. Germline V gives CDR1 SGDLS, CDR2 YYNGEE. CDR3 residues: CASSAGDRIYEQYF. Written as DNA, the CDR3 is TGTGCCAGCAGCGCGGGGGACAGGATCTACGAGCAGTACTTC.

J is TRBJ1-6 and V is TRBV19; D remains unclear. Trimming took 3 bases from V and 7 from J, leaving 16 bases between them. Germline CDR1 reads LNHDA; CDR2 reads SQIVND (reference sequence). The CDR3 runs 16 residues. The CDR3 DNA sequence: TGTGCCAGTAGTATCAAGGGAAAGGGAGTCAATTCACCCCTCCACTTT. Translation gives CASSIKGKGVNSPLHF. Based on the CDR3 plus reference TRBV19 and TRBJ1-6, the full variable domain is DGGITQSPKYLFRKEGQNVTLSCEQNLNHDAMYWYRQDPGQGLRLIYYSQIVNDFQKGDIAEGYSVSREKKESFPLTVTSAQKNPTAFYLCASSIKGKGVNSPLHFGNGTRLTVT.

The chain combines TRBV10-2 with TRBJ1-1, with 10 bases that match TRBD1. Trimming cost V 4 bases and J 2 bases; bases outside gene matches: 4. The CDR3 extends over 15 amino acids. In germline, CDR1 is WSHSY, CDR2 SAAADI. The DNA of the CDR3 is TGCGCCAGCAGTGCCAGACAGGGGGCTAACACTGAAGCTTTCTTT. Its protein product is CASSARQGANTEAFF.

The chain recombines TRBV6-5 with TRBJ2-5; D is uncertain. The V and J ends lost 0 bases and 1 base respectively, with 12 bases between them. The CDR3 contains 16 residues. Germline CDR1 and CDR2: MNHEY and SVGAGI. The CDR3 spells CASSYSIGGTQETQYF. The CDR3 nucleotides are TGTGCCAGCAGTTACTCGATCGGCGGAACCCAAGAGACCCAGTACTTC.

This chain connects TRBV11-2 to TRBJ2-7; a possible D gene is TRBD2 (6 bases). Trimming removed 2 bases at V and 3 bases at J, with 11 bases between. The CDR3 totals 14 residues. Looked up from germline, CDR1 is SGHAT and CDR2 is FQNNGV. As DNA, the CDR3 is TGTGCCAGCAGCTTACGCGAGGACTACTACGAGCAGTACTTC. As protein: CASSLREDYYEQYF.

CDR3 in amino acids: CASSLIWGPGDTEAFF. The CDR3 bases are TGCGCCAGCAGCTTGATCTGGGGGCCCGGGGACACTGAAGCTTTCTTT. This rearrangement joins TRBV5-1 to TRBJ1-1, with TRBD1 as a possible D gene (6 bases). CDR1 and CDR2 (germline): SGHRS, YFSETQ. The CDR3 covers 16 residues. The ends were cut back, 1 base at V and 3 bases at J, with 16 bases in the middle.

As DNA, the CDR3 is TGTGCCAGCGAGGGAGGGGACGAGCAGTACTTC. It translates to CASEGGDEQYF. This chain connects TRBV6-1 to TRBJ2-7, with 7 bases fitting TRBD2. This CDR3 contains 11 residues. Per the germline V gene, CDR1 is MNHNS and CDR2 is SASEGT. V lost 8 bases to trimming and J lost 5 bases; unmatched junction nucleotides: 3.

The chain carries TRBV28 and TRBJ2-3, with a tentative D call TRBD1 (5 bases). Germline V gene lookup returns CDR1 MDHEN and CDR2 SYDVKM. V lost 2 bases to trimming and J lost 1 base, with 13 bases between them. The CDR3 spans 16 residues. CDR3 loop: CASSLLLGQGTDTQYF. DNA of the CDR3: TGTGCCAGCAGTTTACTCCTCGGACAAGGCACAGATACGCAGTATTTT.

This clone showed up just once. V usage is TRBV7-7 and J usage is TRBJ2-5; 7 bases align to TRBD2. The V segment lost 11 bases and the J segment 1 base; nucleotides outside the gene matches: 13. The CDR3 runs to 15 residues. Germline loops: CDR1 SSHAT, CDR2 FNYEAQ (reference sequence). Here the CDR3 reads CASTWGEGGQETQYF. The CDR3 region has the DNA TGTGCCTCGACGTGGGGGGAGGGAGGCCAAGAGACCCAGTACTTC. Full variable domain (missing parts from reference TRBV7-7 and TRBJ2-5): GAGVSQSPRYKVTKRGQDVTLRCDPISSHATLYWYQQALGQGPEFLTYFNYEAQPDKSGLPSDRFSAERPEGSISTLTIQRTEQRDSAMYRCASTWGEGGQETQYFGPGTRLLVL.

This clone has just one count. The chain carries TRBV7-6 and TRBJ2-1; no clear D gene. CDR3 length equals 15 residues. CDR1 SGHVS and CDR2 FNYEAQ come from the germline V gene. V lost 0 bases, J lost 0 bases, and 6 bases lay in between. The CDR3 loop is CASSLAYSSYNEQFF. In nucleotides, the CDR3 is TGTGCCAGCAGCTTAGCATATAGCTCCTACAATGAGCAGTTCTTC.

This clone has a single count. The rearrangement links TRBV7-9 to TRBJ1-2, with TRBD1 matching over 7 bases. The CDR3 is 13 residues long. Germline-derived CDR1 and CDR2 are SEHNR and FQNEAQ (reference sequence). The J segment lost 5 bases and the V segment lost 7 bases, leaving 7 bases of the junction unmatched. CDR3 residues: CASTLGRGYGYTF. The DNA for the CDR3 is TGTGCCAGCACCCTGGGCAGGGGGTATGGCTACACCTTC.

This clone has a single count. This chain joins TRBV4-1 and TRBJ2-5; TRBD2 matches 11 bases. With 4 bases clipped from V and 5 bases from J, the junction kept 12 bases outside the gene matches. Germline V lookup: CDR1 MGHRA, CDR2 YSYEKL. This CDR3 is 17 amino acids long. DNA for the CDR3: TGCGCCAGCAGCCGAGACTTAGCGGGGGGGGGCCGGGAGACCCAGTACTTC. Its translation is CASSRDLAGGGRETQYF.

CDR3 loop: CASSEQTGTNTGELFF. Written as DNA, the CDR3 is TGTGCCAGCAGTGAACAGACAGGAACGAACACCGGGGAGCTGTTTTTT. The chain is built from TRBV2 and TRBJ2-2; perhaps TRBD1 as D (6 bases). This CDR3 is built from 16 residues. Germline CDR1 SNHLY, CDR2 FYNNEI. Trimming removed 2 bases from V and 0 bases from J, with 10 bases in between.

This sequence joins TRBV29-1 and TRBJ2-3; TRBD2 matches 7 bases. The V gene's germline CDR1 is SQVTM and CDR2 ANQGSEA. The CDR3 consists of 15 residues. Unmatched junction bases numbered 14, after V lost 5 bases and J lost 6 bases. The CDR3 DNA reads as TGCAGCGTTCGGGCAGCGGTTTCGGGGGGTGATACGCAGTATTTT. Its protein is CSVRAAVSGGDTQYF.

The rearrangement uses TRBV4-3 and TRBJ1-2; 8 bases agree with TRBD1. The CDR3 has 16 amino acids. Trimming cost V 2 bases and J 2 bases; bases outside gene matches: 7. Germline V gene lookup returns CDR1 LGHNA and CDR2 YSLEER. The CDR3: CASSQFLTGGNYGYTF. CDR3 DNA sequence: TGCGCCAGCAGCCAATTCCTTACAGGGGGGAACTATGGCTACACCTTC.

This clone is a singleton in its sample. The genes are TRBV7-2 and TRBJ2-2; TRBD2 might be the D (6 bases). The CDR3 spans 16 residues. Germline assignment: CDR1 SGHTA and CDR2 FQGNSA. The V end was cut by 4 bases, the J end by 1 base, with 13 bases between. In DNA, the CDR3 is TGTGCCAGCAGCTATGCTGGGGGAGGGAACACCGGGGAGCTGTTTTTT. Protein sequence: CASSYAGGGNTGELFF.

V is TRBV5-4 and J is TRBJ2-7; 9 bases fit TRBD2. The trim removed 5 bases at V and 3 bases at J, leaving 3 bases unmatched. The CDR3 loop spans 13 amino acids. The germline V gene has CDR1 SGHNT and CDR2 YYREEE (reference sequence). The CDR3 here is CASRLSGSYEQYF. The CDR3 DNA sequence: TGTGCCAGCAGACTTAGCGGGAGCTACGAGCAGTACTTC.